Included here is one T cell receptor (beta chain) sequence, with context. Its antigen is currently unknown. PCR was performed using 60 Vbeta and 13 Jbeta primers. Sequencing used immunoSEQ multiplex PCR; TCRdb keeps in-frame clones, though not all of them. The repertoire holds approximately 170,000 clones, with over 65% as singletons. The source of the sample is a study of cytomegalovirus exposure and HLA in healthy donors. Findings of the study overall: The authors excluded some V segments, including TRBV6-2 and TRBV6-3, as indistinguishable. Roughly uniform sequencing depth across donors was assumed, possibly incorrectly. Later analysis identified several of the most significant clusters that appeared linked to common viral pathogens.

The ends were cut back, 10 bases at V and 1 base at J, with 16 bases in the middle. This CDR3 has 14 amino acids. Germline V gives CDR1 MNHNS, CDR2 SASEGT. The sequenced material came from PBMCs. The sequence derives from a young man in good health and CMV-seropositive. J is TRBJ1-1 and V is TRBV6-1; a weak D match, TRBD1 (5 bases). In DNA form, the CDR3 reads TGTGCCACCGGTAAGAGGACACCGAACACTGAAGCTTTCTTT. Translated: CATGKRTPNTEAFF.